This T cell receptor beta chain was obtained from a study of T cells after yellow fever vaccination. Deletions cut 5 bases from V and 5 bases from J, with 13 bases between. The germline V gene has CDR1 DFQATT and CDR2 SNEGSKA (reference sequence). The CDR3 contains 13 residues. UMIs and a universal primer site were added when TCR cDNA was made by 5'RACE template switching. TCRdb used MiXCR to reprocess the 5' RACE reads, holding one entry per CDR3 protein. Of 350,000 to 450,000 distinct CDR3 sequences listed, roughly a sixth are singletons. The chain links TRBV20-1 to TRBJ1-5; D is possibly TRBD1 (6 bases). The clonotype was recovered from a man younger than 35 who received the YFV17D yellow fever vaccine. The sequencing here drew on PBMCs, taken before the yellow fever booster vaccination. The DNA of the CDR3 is TGCAGTGCTTCCACAGGGATTCATCAGCCCCAGCATTTT. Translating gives CSASTGIHQPQHF.